This TCR beta chain is drawn from a study of T cell changes during pregnancy in multiple sclerosis (dated 2019 in TCRdb). Study-wide context: In women with multiple sclerosis, the researchers looked at how the T cell repertoire shifted as pregnancy progressed.

The V and J ends are trimmed by 2 bases and 2 bases, leaving 4 bases between them. CDR1 MDHEN and CDR2 SYDVKM were looked up in the germline V gene. Including cysteine and phenylalanine, the CDR3 has 13 amino acids. Of the read, only the CDR3 DNA is kept; its 39 bases are in frame from base 1. Libraries were prepared through the immunoSEQ multiplex PCR assay. As stored in TCRdb, this immuneACCESS dataset retains in-frame rearrangements with V and J assigned. A fraction of the clones does not appear; measured against another copy, unresolved V genes explain less than half of the discrepancy, and the remainder lacks a known reason. This sample lists some 77,000 clones; around 93% were detected once. The ten biggest clones cover 2.6% of the sample. This clone was recorded only once. This clone's antigen is unknown. Per-base quality was not reported, and no clone a single base away is much larger than it.

This clonotype was obtained from a female donor in good health, enrolled as a control in a pregnancy study. Sequencing used peripheral blood, obtained after pregnancy. This sequence uses TRBV28 and TRBJ2-1; there is no confident call for the D gene. The CDR3 amino acid sequence is: CASSLLAYNEQFF. The DNA sequence is as follows: TGTGCCAGCAGTTTACTAGCCTACAATGAGCAGTTCTTC.